This T cell receptor (beta chain) was observed in a study of T cell repertoires in cytomegalovirus infection (dated by TCRdb to 2018 to 2020). For the study in its entirety: Donor HLA type was relevant to the analysis, as public TCR beta signatures indicated carriage of CMV infection together with the matching HLA type. Findings and caveats that apply to the study as a whole: The ex vivo response was dominated by HLA-C-restricted CMV-specific TCR beta clonotypes, which also provided the single most frequent clonotype in two of eight donors. Cumulative frequency of public TCR beta family members discriminated carriers of CMV infection plus the relevant HLA type in this cohort and an independent 352-donor cohort.

Instrument on record: Illumina HiSeq 1500. The public reads were run again by TCRdb, first through fastp at Q25 and then through MiXCR, and only productive beta chains were kept. Here each entry gathers all rows of one CDR3 protein and keeps the most common genes and DNA. The sample contains about 200,000 distinct CDR3 sequences, less than 9.5% of them found a single time. The ten biggest clones cover about 4.6% of the sample. On this clonotype itself: The antigen it binds to is not known. Base qualities are not at hand, and no much larger clone is one base apart.

The CDR3, from cysteine to phenylalanine, totals 16 residues. The entry retains the CDR3 DNA only, 48 bases that are in frame from base 1. For CDR1 and CDR2, the germline V gene (reference sequence) lists LNHDA and SQIVND. Trimming removed 9 bases from V and 1 base from J, leaving 18 bases between the germline ends. The source material was PBMCs. The sequence derives from a human donor in good health (CMV status not recorded). Some clones in this sample may be carry-over from other donors' samples. Recombination linked TRBV19 to TRBJ2-2, with a weak D call of TRBD2 (6 bases match). The bases read TGTGCCAGCGACCCACACGGGGGTGGGAACACCGGGGAGCTGTTTTTT. It encodes CASDPHGGGNTGELFF.